This TCR beta chain was recorded in a study of T cell responses to AZD1222 COVID-19 vaccine. As for the study in general: Samples with a second dose at about 4 or about 12 weeks were pooled together. Study-wide findings and caveats: Spike-wide coverage was observed for vaccine-associated CD4 TCRs, with dominant responses at 160-218 and 743-854. Spike-specific TCR breadth and depth were elevated following two AZD1222 doses. Clonal diversity may have been underestimated in mostly white British donors.

To note about this clone: What it recognizes is unknown.

Clones were sequenced by immunoSEQ multiplex PCR, and TCRdb holds only the in-frame ones, with some missing. Here the sample spans roughly 140,000 clones, 88% being singletons. Trimming shortened V by 2 bases and J by 3 bases, and 14 bases separated the two germline ends. Germline CDR1 reads MNHEY; CDR2 reads SVGAGI. CDR3 length: 15 amino acids. The J gene is TRBJ2-7, the V gene TRBV6-5, with D hard to call. This sequence was found in an adult in good health. The material sequenced was peripheral blood, taken on day 0 of AZD1222 vaccination. The DNA of the CDR3 is TGTGCCAGCAGTTACAAAGGGCTCAACCGCTACGAGCAGTACTTC. The encoded protein is CASSYKGLNRYEQYF.